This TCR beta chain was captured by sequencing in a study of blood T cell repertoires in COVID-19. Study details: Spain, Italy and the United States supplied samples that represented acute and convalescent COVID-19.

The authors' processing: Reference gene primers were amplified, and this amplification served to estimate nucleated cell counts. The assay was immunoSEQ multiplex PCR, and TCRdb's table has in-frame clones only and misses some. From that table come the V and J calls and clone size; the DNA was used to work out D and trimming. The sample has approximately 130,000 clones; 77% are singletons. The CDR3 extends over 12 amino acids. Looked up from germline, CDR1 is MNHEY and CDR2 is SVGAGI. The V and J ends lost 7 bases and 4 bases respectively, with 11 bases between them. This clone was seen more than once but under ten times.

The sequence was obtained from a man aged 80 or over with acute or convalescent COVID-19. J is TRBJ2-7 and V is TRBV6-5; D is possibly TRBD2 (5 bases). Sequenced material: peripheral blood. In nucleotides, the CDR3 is TGTGCCAGCATCCGAAGGGAGTACGAGCAGTACTTC. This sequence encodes CASIRREYEQYF.